This T cell receptor beta chain was found in a study of T cell responses to AZD1222 COVID-19 vaccine. Study findings and constraints: Spike-wide coverage was observed for vaccine-associated CD4 TCRs, with dominant responses at 160-218 and 743-854. The reported proportion of spike-specific TCRs targeting unmutated variant regions was nearly half.

Details on this clone: Its antigen is still unknown.

Generated by immunoSEQ multiplex PCR, the TCRdb table keeps only in-frame clones and is missing some. Seen here are about 54,000 clones, more than 80% observed once, and the top ten hold around 15%. CDR3 length: 13 residues. Between the trimmed V and J ends, which lost 2 bases and 1 base, there was a span of 5 bases. Germline CDR1 reads MNHEY; CDR2 reads SVGAGI. The specimen comprised peripheral blood, sampled 28 days after the second AZD1222 dose. The receptor's source is an adult who received the AZD1222 COVID-19 vaccine. The V and J genes are TRBV6-5 and TRBJ1-1; no reliable D call. This CDR3 reads CASSYAGNTEAFF. Written as DNA, the CDR3 is TGTGCCAGCAGTTACGCCGGGAACACTGAAGCTTTCTTT.